This T cell receptor beta chain emerged from a study of regulatory T cells in long-lasting Graves disease (dated by TCRdb to the early 2020s). About the study as a whole: In the newly diagnosed Graves' disease group, patients had been taking antithyroid drugs for less than 3 months. This study used TCR sequencing and RNA sequencing of peripheral blood to compare persistent Graves' disease patients against newly diagnosed Graves' disease patients. The study took place in China and was registered as a clinical trial. A total of about 33 samples underwent TCR sequencing, from about 13 patients with persistent Graves' disease and 20 patients with newly diagnosed Graves' disease. General study outcomes and caveats: The authors noted that the small sample size was a limitation that may lower accuracy. Peripheral blood alone was examined, since thyroid tissue, which constituted the primary lesion, could not be accessed. Compared with newly diagnosed patients, patients with persistent Graves' disease had lower TCR Shannon entropy and fewer highly expanded clones, which suggests clonal expansion. TRBV28, TRBJ1-2 and TRBJ2-5 were preferentially used in persistent disease, while TRBV20-1 and TRBJ2-1 were favored in newly diagnosed disease. Sequencing and analysis were restricted to the TCR beta chain. Patients with persistent disease shared more public clonotypes (fewer than 3,000) than newly diagnosed patients did (about 970).

Libraries were prepared through multiplex PCR. Sequenced using an Illumina HiSeq 4000. To build TCR beta libraries, CDR3 regions were amplified by Arm-PCR using iRepertoire HTBI primers. Gel purification was performed on PCR products prior to sequencing. In the paper's pipeline: Gene usage analysis of CDR3 amino acid clonotypes used the approximately 62 TRBV and around 14 TRBJ segments found across samples. COPE and FqMerger were used to merge the filtered high-quality paired reads into contigs. BLAST was used to align contigs to the IMGT TRBV, TRBD and TRBJ reference genes, and CDR3 was defined following IMGT. Clonotypes above 0.1% frequency were classified as highly expanded clones. Shannon entropy was used to measure repertoire diversity, and the Gini coefficient was used to measure V-J evenness. Clonotypes shared by more than one individual were considered public. Using fastp trimming at Q25 and MiXCR clonotype assembly, TCRdb reanalyzed the public sequencing data and kept in-frame beta chains. Duplicate CDR3 protein sequences are folded into a single record with the most common DNA and genes. These V and J calls rely on TCRdb rather than the paper's analysis. The sample records approximately 560,000 distinct CDR3 sequences, around 16% of which are singletons. Together, the top ten hold around 13% of the sample.

Taken with the paper, the label for time point translates to: newly diagnosed GD, antithyroid drugs for less than 3 months. For both TCR sequencing and RNA sequencing, RNA was extracted from PBMCs using TRIzol. The diagnosis of Graves' disease was made according to American Thyroid Association guidelines. Patients were recruited from an endocrinology department in Xi'an, China. Each patient gave approximately 10 milliliters of peripheral blood, collected in an EDTA anticoagulant tube. Ficoll Paque Plus density gradient separation was used to isolate PBMCs, and no further T cell sorting was done. RNA quality was checked with an Agilent 2100 Bioanalyzer and agarose gel, and concentration with a NanoDrop 2000. As for this clonotype: It has no known antigen specificity. Base qualities were left out, and no much larger clone turns up one base away.

The junction carries 23 bases between V and J, which are trimmed by 3 bases and 5 bases respectively. Taken from cysteine to phenylalanine, the CDR3 has 17 residues. CDR3 DNA is the only sequence kept; it has 51 bases, read in frame from the first base. The germline V gene sets CDR1 to SGHAT and CDR2 to FQNNGV. The data were also submitted as part of a second study, on T cells in Graves' hyperthyroidism and ophthalmopathy. The second publication reports: Graves' hyperthyroidism was defined as stable when no progression to ophthalmopathy occurred over 18 months of follow-up. The hyperthyroidism patients were between 18 and 65 years old and newly diagnosed, with a disease duration of less than 2 months. Any patient with an uncontrolled infection, another autoimmune disease, pregnancy or lactation was excluded. Diagnoses relied on clinical symptoms, serum thyroxine and TRAb, thyroid ultrasound and orbital computed tomography. A first-round RT-PCR of the TCR CDR3 used the HTBI primer set with the Qiagen OneStep RT-PCR kit. Most expanded thyroid clonotypes (frequency above 0.001) were also detected in blood, suggesting blood repertoires may reflect thyroid immune responses. A model built on a 13 V-J signature distinguished ophthalmopathy from stable hyperthyroidism, reaching approximately 89% sensitivity and about 81% specificity in cross-validation and 80%/75% in testing. In validation, progression to ophthalmopathy was predicted by the model with nearly 71% sensitivity and 72% to 85% specificity, a median of around 5.9 months before onset. To identify distinguishing TCR V-J signatures, a discovery cohort of about 100 patients was used, comprising 40 to 45 with Graves' ophthalmopathy and around 60 with stable Graves' hyperthyroidism. Prospective prediction of ophthalmopathy was tested in an independent validation cohort of fewer than 20 hyperthyroidism patients and some 17 patients who later progressed to ophthalmopathy. For training and testing, the approximately 92 patients in the discovery cohort were randomly divided in a 7:3 ratio. Thyroid tissue and blood T-cell repertoires from about 6 Graves' hyperthyroidism patients were also compared in the study. Following sampling, methimazole starting at 30 mg daily was given to hyperthyroidism patients, and high-dose intravenous methylprednisolone was given to ophthalmopathy patients. The libraries were constructed in a second round of multiplex PCR and then size-selected and purified. Sequencing of the libraries was done on an Illumina HiSeq2000 using paired-end 100 bp reads. SOAPnuke was used to process the raw data, throwing out any read that contained adapters or uncalled bases, had a mean Phred below 15, or lacked an exact constant-primer or identifier match. High-quality paired reads were merged using COPE v1.2.5, and each unique nucleotide sequence was defined as a clonotype. MiTCR v1.1 was used to align the clonotypes against IMGT TRBV, TRBD and TRBJ reference segments. The analysis included only V-J combinations with a frequency above 0.0001, which together covered 99% to 99.2% of the repertoires. A TCS score was defined as the ratio between F50 (clonal expansion) and ExV (chaos), using BLOSUM62-based TCRdist between CDR3 peptides within each V-J. Welch's t-statistics and random forest reduced 514 V-J features to roughly 13, which were used in a naive Bayes classifier (R e1071). Sample size was not statistically predetermined, and blinding of investigators to group allocation was not performed. The paper describes TCR Vbeta CDR3 sequencing of roughly 130 peripheral blood samples, made up of fewer than 50 ophthalmopathy patients, roughly 75 hyperthyroidism patients and roughly 17 progressor patients.

This specimen was peripheral blood mononuclear cells (PBMCs), taken at new diagnosis, from a patient treated with antithyroid drugs. The chain was built from TRBV11-2 and TRBJ2-7; no D gene can be assigned with confidence. This sequence originates from a man aged 18 to 29 with Graves disease. Donor details come from another sample of the same person, matched by shared clones. At the DNA level, the sequence is TGTGCCAGCAGCTTCTTATCAGAACAAGTCCCCATTGACGAGCAGTACTTC. This is translated as CASSFLSEQVPIDEQYF. Joined to the reference TRBV11-2 and TRBJ2-7 proteins, this CDR3 gives the full variable domain: EAGVAQSPRYKIIEKRQSVAFWCNPISGHATLYWYQQILGQGPKLLIQFQNNGVVDDSQLPKDRFSAERLKGVDSTLKIQPAKLEDSAVYLCASSFLSEQVPIDEQYFGPGTRLTVT.